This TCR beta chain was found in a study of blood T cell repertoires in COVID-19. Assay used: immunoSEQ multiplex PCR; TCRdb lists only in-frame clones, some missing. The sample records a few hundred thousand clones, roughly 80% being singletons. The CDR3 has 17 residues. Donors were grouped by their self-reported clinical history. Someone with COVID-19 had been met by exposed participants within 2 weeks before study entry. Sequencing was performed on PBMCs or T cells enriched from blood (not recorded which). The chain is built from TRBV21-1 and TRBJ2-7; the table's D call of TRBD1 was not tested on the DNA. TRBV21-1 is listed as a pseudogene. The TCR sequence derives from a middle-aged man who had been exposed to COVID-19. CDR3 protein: CASSKGRRRQGTYEQYF. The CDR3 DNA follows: TGTGCCAGCAGCAAAGGTAGGAGGAGACAGGGGACCTACGAGCAGTACTTC.